This T cell receptor (beta chain) was observed in a study of T cells after yellow fever vaccination. Overall study context: Each low-cell-number fraction was prepared by means of SMART-Seq v4 Ultra Low Input. The study, taken as a whole, reports: Boosting was followed by the reappearance of most primary-vaccination clones (approximately 95% CD4, 85% to 90% CD8).

Template switching by 5'RACE produced TCR cDNA, adding a universal primer site and UMIs. TCRdb re-called the 5' RACE reads with MiXCR, one entry per CDR3 protein. There are over 300,000 distinct CDR3 sequences in the sample; over 3.5% occur only once, and around 23% lies in the top ten. This clonotype was counted ten times or more. Its target is not known. V gave up 5 bases and J gave up 1 base; unmatched junction bases: 4. The CDR3 has 14 amino acids. Germline assignment: CDR1 SEHNR and CDR2 FQNEAQ (reference sequence). The chain has TRBV7-9 and TRBJ1-1, with TRBD1 identical over 7 bases. The TCR comes from a man between 18 and 29 years old who received the YFV17D yellow fever vaccine. Sequenced material: PBMCs, taken 5 days after the yellow fever booster vaccination. The CDR3 DNA reads TGTGCCAGCAGCCCCGGGACAGCGAACACTGAAGCTTTCTTT. Its translation is CASSPGTANTEAFF. Full variable domain (outside the CDR3, taken from reference TRBV7-9 and TRBJ1-1): DTGVSQNPRHKITKRGQNVTFRCDPISEHNRLYWYRQTLGQGPEFLTYFQNEAQLEKSRLLSDRFSAERPKGSFSTLEIQRTEQGDSAMYLCASSPGTANTEAFFGQGTRLTVV.